This entry lists 21 T cell receptor beta chains sequenced from one sample in a study of cytotoxic CD8 clonotypes in ibrutinib-treated CLL. Produced via immunoSEQ multiplex PCR; TCRdb's table is partial and in-frame only. The sample contains about 140,000 clones, approximately 80% of which appear only once. The sample was PBMCs, taken after 36 months of ibrutinib treatment. All receptors derive from a human donor with chronic lymphocytic leukemia.

The rearrangement links TRBV6-1 to TRBJ2-7, with D maybe TRBD2 (6 bases). The CDR3 loop spans 15 amino acids. Germline values: CDR1 MNHNS, CDR2 SASEGT. V lost 8 bases and J 2 bases, leaving 19 bases between the germline ends. Written as DNA, the CDR3 is TGTGCCAGCGGGTCGGTGGGGGGTGATGCCTACGAGCAGTACTTC. Amino acid sequence: CASGSVGGDAYEQYF.

The DNA for the CDR3 is TGCGCCAGCAGTACCGGGACAGGGGACTACGAGCAGTACTTC. This encodes CASSTGTGDYEQYF. The V call is TRBV5-1, the J call TRBJ2-7, with 10 bases matching TRBD1. This CDR3 is 14 amino acids long. Per germline, CDR1 SGHRS and CDR2 YFSETQ. V gave up 5 bases and J gave up 3 bases; unmatched junction bases: 5.

This clone was found once. The chain has TRBV15 and TRBJ2-5; tentative D call: TRBD1 (6 bases). Trimming cost V 5 bases and J 0 bases, with 10 bases left between them. Germline V lookup: CDR1 LNHNV, CDR2 YYDKDF (reference sequence). The CDR3 contains 14 residues. Here the CDR3 DNA reads TGTGCCACCAGCCGAACAGGGTACCAAGAGACCCAGTACTTC. It codes for CATSRTGYQETQYF.

V gene TRBV5-1 combines with J gene TRBJ2-7, with TRBD2 matching over 9 bases. Trimming removed 2 bases from V and 5 bases from J; junction bases left unmatched: 8. The CDR3 consists of 15 residues. Germline V CDR1 and CDR2: SGHRS, YFSETQ. CDR3 loop: CASSFGGRALDEQYF. DNA for the CDR3: TGCGCCAGCAGCTTTGGCGGGAGGGCCCTCGACGAGCAGTACTTC.

This clone was counted once. The chain employs TRBV30 and TRBJ2-1; no reliable D call. The CDR3 is made up of 12 amino acids. Trimming pared 0 bases from V and 2 bases from J, leaving 2 bases between. Per the germline V gene, CDR1 is GTSNPN and CDR2 is SVGIG (reference sequence). CDR3 sequence reads: CAWSVAYNEQFF. CDR3 in DNA: TGTGCCTGGAGTGTAGCCTACAATGAGCAGTTCTTC.

The chain employs TRBV29-1 and TRBJ2-3; 8 nucleotides match TRBD1. The length of the CDR3 is 14 residues. CDR1 is SQVTM, CDR2 ANQGSEA, per germline. The ends lost 5 bases at V and 3 bases at J; junction bases unmatched: 7. CDR3 amino acids: CSVSTTGVTDTQYF. In DNA form, the CDR3 reads TGCAGCGTTAGTACGACAGGGGTTACAGATACGCAGTATTTT.

V is TRBV10-1 and J is TRBJ2-3, with D possibly being TRBD1 (5 bases). Trimming shortened V by 6 bases and J by 5 bases, and 15 bases separated the two germline ends. Germline V CDR1 and CDR2: WNHNN, SYGVQD (reference sequence). The CDR3 totals 14 residues. CDR3 in amino acids: CASSGQRHEDTQYF. The CDR3 DNA is TGCGCCAGCAGCGGACAAAGGCACGAAGATACGCAGTATTTT.

V gene TRBV6-1 combines with J gene TRBJ1-2, with D possibly TRBD1 on 6 matching bases. V shed 2 bases and J shed 7 bases, with 17 bases lying between them. The germline V gene has CDR1 MNHNS and CDR2 SASEGT. The CDR3 consists of 15 residues. The CDR3 nucleotides read TGTGCCAGCAGTGAAACAAACAGGGCCGGTCGTGGCTACACCTTC. Translating it yields CASSETNRAGRGYTF.

The V gene is TRBV29-1, the J gene TRBJ1-5; the match to TRBD1 covers 10 bases. Germline lookup yields CDR1 SQVTM and CDR2 ANQGSEA. This CDR3 has 15 residues. The trim removed 6 bases at V and 6 bases at J, leaving 11 bases unmatched. In DNA form, the CDR3 reads TGCAGCGTATCCCTCGGCGGGACAGGGGTTCAGCCCCAGCATTTT. Protein sequence: CSVSLGGTGVQPQHF.

The V call is TRBV7-3, the J call TRBJ2-1; tentative D call: TRBD2 (5 bases). CDR3 length: 16 residues. Trimming cost V 2 bases and J 0 bases, with 11 bases left between them. Germline V CDR1 and CDR2: SGHTA, FQGTGA. The DNA of the CDR3 is TGTGCCAGCAGCTTACTTCCCCGGGGCTCCTACAATGAGCAGTTCTTC. This encodes CASSLLPRGSYNEQFF.

The chain uses TRBV5-4 and TRBJ2-1; 9 bases are a match to TRBD1. CDR1 and CDR2 (germline): SGHNT, YYREEE (reference sequence). The junction had 14 bases not matched to a gene; V was cut back by 4 bases and J by 6 bases. The CDR3 loop spans 17 amino acids. CDR3 loop: CASSRGSGTGKGNEQFF. In DNA form, the CDR3 reads TGTGCCAGCAGCCGAGGAAGCGGGACAGGGAAGGGCAATGAGCAGTTCTTC.

This chain connects TRBV10-2 to TRBJ2-7; D is possibly TRBD1 (6 bases). The CDR3 has 12 residues. V dropped 7 bases and J dropped 3 bases, with 10 bases sitting between them. CDR1 and CDR2 (germline): WSHSY, SAAADI. The CDR3 reads CASTGQSYEQYF. For the CDR3, the DNA is TGCGCCAGCACTGGACAGAGCTACGAGCAGTACTTC.

This chain connects TRBV18 to TRBJ1-2, with 7 bases matching TRBD1. CDR1 KGHSH and CDR2 LQKENI come from the germline V gene. The CDR3 loop spans 14 amino acids. With 4 bases clipped from V and 2 bases from J, the junction kept 4 bases outside the gene matches. The CDR3 DNA is TGTGCCAGCTCACAGGGGGCATTGAACTATGGCTACACCTTC. Its translation is CASSQGALNYGYTF.

This clone was found once. This sequence joins TRBV11-3 and TRBJ2-1; 7 bases match TRBD2. CDR1 and CDR2 from the germline V gene are SGHNT and YENEEA. The J segment lost 2 bases and the V segment lost 5 bases, leaving 9 bases of the junction unmatched. The CDR3 is 16 residues long. The CDR3 coding sequence is TGTGCCAGCAGCCCAACAGCGGGGACCACCTACAATGAGCAGTTCTTC. Its translation: CASSPTAGTTYNEQFF. The full variable domain, with the rest looked up from reference TRBV11-3 and TRBJ2-1, is EAGVVQSPRYKIIEKKQPVAFWCNPISGHNTLYWYLQNLGQGPELLIRYENEEAVDDSQLPKDRFSAERLKGVDSTLKIQPAELGDSAVYLCASSPTAGTTYNEQFFGPGTRLTVL.

This clone was detected once. This chain connects TRBV6-5 to TRBJ2-3, with 7 bases lining up with TRBD1. This CDR3 has 15 residues. J lost 0 bases, V lost 4 bases, and 4 bases had no gene match. Germline V gives CDR1 MNHEY, CDR2 SVGAGI. The CDR3 protein is CASSFYRGSTDTQYF. The CDR3, as DNA: TGTGCCAGCAGTTTCTACAGGGGAAGCACAGATACGCAGTATTTT.

Only a few counts were recorded for this clone. The chain has TRBV4-2 and TRBJ2-7; the match to TRBD2 covers 12 bases. This CDR3 region has 15 residues. V gave up 0 bases and J gave up 3 bases; unmatched junction bases: 0. Germline lookup yields CDR1 LGHNA and CDR2 YNFKEQ. CDR3 DNA sequence: TGTGCCAGCAGCCAAGAACTAGCGGGAGGCTACGAGCAGTACTTC. This translates into CASSQELAGGYEQYF.

V and J are TRBV10-3 and TRBJ1-3; 7 bases are a match to TRBD1. Germline CDR1 ENHRY, CDR2 SYGVKD. The CDR3 is 15 residues long. Germline trimming cut 6 bases from V and 2 bases from J; bases unmatched to any gene: 7. CDR3 coding DNA: TGTGCCATCAGGCCTCAGGGGGAACCTGGAAACACCATATATTTT. The encoded protein is CAIRPQGEPGNTIYF.

In this sample, this clone turned up once. The chain recombines TRBV11-3 with TRBJ2-5; D possibly corresponds to TRBD2 (6 bases). Trimming shortened V by 4 bases and J by 5 bases, and 8 bases separated the two germline ends. This CDR3 comprises 12 residues. Germline CDR1 is SGHNT and CDR2 is YENEEA. The CDR3 loop reads CASSSGGETQYF. CDR3 nucleotides: TGTGCCAGCAGCTCCGGGGGTGAGACCCAGTACTTC.

The chain uses TRBV7-9 and TRBJ2-5; TRBD1 agrees at 8 bases. The CDR3 is made up of 13 amino acids. V trimming: 7 bases; J trimming: 4 bases; junction bases outside the gene matches: 5. Germline loops: CDR1 SEHNR, CDR2 FQNEAQ (reference sequence). CDR3 sequence reads: CASIRGQGETQYF. For the CDR3, the DNA is TGTGCCAGCATCAGGGGGCAGGGAGAGACCCAGTACTTC.

This clone was detected once. The chain carries TRBV6-1 and TRBJ2-7; possibly TRBD1 for D (6 bases). The V gene's germline CDR1 is MNHNS and CDR2 SASEGT. CDR3 size: 12 residues. Trimming cost V 7 bases and J 4 bases, with 11 bases left between them. DNA of the CDR3: TGTGCCAGCACCAGAGGGGGTTACGAGCAGTACTTC. The encoded protein is CASTRGGYEQYF.

This clone came up once. The rearrangement links TRBV30 to TRBJ2-3, with 7 bases matching TRBD2. The CDR3 contains 12 residues. V was clipped by 7 bases and J by 4 bases; unmatched bases: 5. Germline CDR1 is GTSNPN and CDR2 is SVGIG (reference sequence). The CDR3 nucleotides read TGTGCCTTAAGCGGGGCATCAGATACGCAGTATTTT. Encoded protein: CALSGASDTQYF.